These 30 T cell receptor beta chains originate from one sample sequenced in a study of human T cells and chemical hapten exposure. MiXCR, applied by TCRdb to the RACE reads, yields one record per CDR3 protein. The data contain about 41,000 distinct CDR3 sequences, around 4.5% of them singletons. Time point described: healthy volunteer bleed at 2 weeks. It was unfractionated whole blood from which total RNA was extracted. The sequenced sample was whole blood. The receptors stem from a human donor in good health. Some clones in this sample may be carry-over from other donors' samples.

This clonotype has only a few counts. The chain uses TRBV14 and TRBJ2-3, with TRBD2 as a possible D gene (5 bases). Trimming shortened V by 3 bases and J by 8 bases, and 18 bases separated the two germline ends. CDR1 and CDR2 (germline): SGHDN, FVKESK. The CDR3 totals 15 residues. Here the CDR3 reads CASSQNPRGLGTQYF. The CDR3 DNA sequence: TGTGCCAGCAGCCAGAACCCGAGAGGGCTGGGTACGCAGTATTTT.

This rearrangement joins TRBV7-3 to TRBJ2-7; TRBD1 agrees at 8 bases. Looked up from germline, CDR1 is SGHTA and CDR2 is FQGTGA. V trimming: 1 base; J trimming: 6 bases; junction bases outside the gene matches: 11. CDR3 length: 16 residues. The DNA of the CDR3 is TGTGCCAGCAGCTTAATAATCGACAGGGGAGCGGGCGAGCAGTACTTC. Translating it yields CASSLIIDRGAGEQYF.

The J gene is TRBJ1-2, the V gene TRBV6-5; D remains unclear. Germline V gene lookup returns CDR1 MNHEY and CDR2 SVGAGI. The CDR3 is made up of 15 amino acids. The V end lost 0 bases, the J end lost 2 bases, and 10 bases lay between the germline ends. The CDR3 DNA reads as TGTGCCAGCAGTTACTCCCGGACCGAGAACTATGGCTACACCTTC. Translating it yields CASSYSRTENYGYTF.

This clonotype showed up many times. The chain recombines TRBV10-3 with TRBJ1-6, with TRBD1 as a possible D gene (6 bases). With 11 bases removed from V and 5 bases from J, the gap between germline ends came to 13 bases. The CDR3 loop spans 13 amino acids. Per the germline V gene, CDR1 is ENHRY and CDR2 is SYGVKD. The CDR3: CASAGAHNSPLHF. The CDR3 nucleotides are TGTGCCTCCGCAGGGGCCCATAATTCACCCCTCCACTTT.

This clonotype came up many times. V usage is TRBV28 and J usage is TRBJ2-6; TRBD1 might be the D (5 bases). V was shortened by 5 bases and J by 2 bases, with 13 bases between the two germline ends. The germline gives CDR1 MDHEN, CDR2 SYDVKM. This CDR3 has 16 residues. The CDR3 loop reads CASSGETVAGANVLTF. CDR3 coding DNA: TGTGCCAGCAGTGGAGAGACAGTCGCTGGGGCCAACGTCCTGACTTTC.

The chain employs TRBV28 and TRBJ1-5; D not resolved. This CDR3 region has 13 residues. Trimming removed 4 bases from V and 6 bases from J, with 10 bases in between. The germline CDR1 and CDR2 sequences are MDHEN and SYDVKM. In DNA form, the CDR3 reads TGTGCCAGCAGTTGGGTCTCGAGTCAGCCCCAGCATTTT. It translates to CASSWVSSQPQHF.

This clonotype was recorded many times. CDR3 loop: CSVGHNTQYF. In DNA form, the CDR3 reads TGCAGCGTAGGACATAATACGCAGTATTTT. The chain uses TRBV29-1 and TRBJ2-3; a weak D match, TRBD1 (5 bases). CDR3 length: 10 residues. The germline V and J ends were trimmed by 6 bases and 7 bases, with 8 bases remaining between them. Germline values: CDR1 SQVTM, CDR2 ANQGSEA.

This clonotype has a count of ten or more. This sequence joins TRBV6-5 and TRBJ2-7, with D perhaps TRBD1 or TRBD2 (6 bases each). The CDR3 length is 13 residues. The ends were cut back, 6 bases at V and 11 bases at J, with 20 bases in the middle. In germline, CDR1 is MNHEY, CDR2 SVGAGI. DNA for the CDR3: TGTGCCAGCAGCCCCTACGGGGGCCACGATAAGTACTTC. Its protein product is CASSPYGGHDKYF.

This clonotype was detected once. The chain carries TRBV4-1 and TRBJ2-3; TRBD2 aligns across 7 bases. The CDR3 spans 21 residues. After removal of 2 bases from V and 2 bases from J, the junction contained 22 bases not matched to a gene. Germline CDR1 reads MGHRA; CDR2 reads YSYEKL. DNA for the CDR3: TGCGCCAGCAGCCAACCCCCTTTGCGGGGCCTAGGGGAGGGTCACACAGATACGCAGTATTTT. This encodes CASSQPPLRGLGEGHTDTQYF.

This clonotype was detected many times. The chain uses TRBV3-1 and TRBJ2-1; TRBD2 agrees at 9 bases. The CDR3 runs to 16 residues. Germline assignment: CDR1 LGHDT and CDR2 YNNKEL (reference sequence). V dropped 4 bases and J dropped 4; count of bases not matched to a gene: 8. DNA for the CDR3: TGTGCCAGCAGCCCGGGGTCTAGCGGGGCTTACAATGAGCAGTTCTTC. Translating it yields CASSPGSSGAYNEQFF.

At least ten counts were recorded for this clonotype. The chain combines TRBV3-1 with TRBJ2-7; no reliable D call. The germline CDR1 and CDR2 sequences are LGHDT and YNNKEL (reference sequence). The CDR3 extends over 12 amino acids. The V and J ends lost 0 bases and 7 bases respectively, with 7 bases between them. CDR3: CASSQEQWEQYF. As DNA, the CDR3 is TGTGCCAGCAGCCAAGAACAGTGGGAGCAGTACTTC.

Regarding this clonotype: A much larger clone sits a single nucleotide away, making a read error possible. The chain carries TRBV21-1 and TRBJ2-5. TRBV21-1 has pseudogene status. The CDR3 length is 11 residues. CDR3 sequence (DNA): TGTGCCAGGAGGTCACAAGAGACCCAGAACTTC. As protein: CARRSQETQNF.

This clonotype was found many times. The rearrangement links TRBV27 to TRBJ1-5; D unclear. Germline CDR1 MNHEY, CDR2 SMNVEV (reference sequence). The CDR3 is made up of 12 amino acids. Trimming pared 8 bases from V and 5 bases from J, leaving 10 bases between. The CDR3 DNA is TGTGCCAGCGGACGAGTCCATCAGCCCCAGCATTTT. Encoded protein: CASGRVHQPQHF.

There are a few counts of this clonotype. V is TRBV13 and J is TRBJ2-7; weak D call: TRBD2 (6 bases). The CDR3 runs 15 residues. Trimming took off 5 bases at V and 0 bases at J, with 14 bases between the two ends. The germline V gene has CDR1 PRHDT and CDR2 FYEKMQ (reference sequence). The DNA of the CDR3 is TGTGCCAGCAGCGCCGGGACTTCTAGCTCCTACGAGCAGTACTTC. Protein product: CASSAGTSSSYEQYF.

This clonotype was observed many times. CDR3 amino acids: CASSLDGAGNQPQHF. Here the CDR3 DNA reads TGCGCCAGCAGCTTGGACGGGGCGGGAAATCAGCCCCAGCATTTT. The chain employs TRBV5-1 and TRBJ1-5, with D perhaps TRBD1 (5 bases). The V gene lost 0 bases and the J gene lost 4 bases, with 11 bases spanning the gap. CDR3 length equals 15 residues. Germline lookup yields CDR1 SGHRS and CDR2 YFSETQ.

This sequence joins TRBV30 and TRBJ2-7; D is perhaps TRBD1 (5 bases). V was pared by 3 bases and J by 3 bases, with 15 bases between. CDR1 and CDR2 from the germline V gene are GTSNPN and SVGIG (reference sequence). The CDR3 totals 14 residues. The CDR3 spells CAWRPFVGVYEQYF. CDR3 coding DNA: TGTGCCTGGAGGCCCTTCGTAGGGGTCTACGAGCAGTACTTC.

There are a few counts of this clonotype. The chain has TRBV18 and TRBJ2-4; D may correspond to TRBD1 or TRBD2 (5 bases each). The germline V and J ends were trimmed by 2 bases and 0 bases, with 14 bases remaining between them. CDR1 and CDR2 (germline): KGHSH, LQKENI. This CDR3 is 17 amino acids long. The CDR3 loop is CASSPTGTLLAKNIQYF. In nucleotides, the CDR3 is TGTGCCAGCTCACCAACCGGGACGCTACTAGCCAAAAACATTCAGTACTTC.

This clonotype was found many times. The chain joins TRBV7-9 to TRBJ2-3; 8 nucleotides match TRBD1. Germline values: CDR1 SEHNR, CDR2 FQNEAQ (reference sequence). After removal of 4 bases from V and 1 base from J, the junction contained 4 bases not matched to a gene. The CDR3 spans 15 residues. CDR3 sequence: CASSSRGPRTDTQYF. The CDR3 bases are TGTGCCAGCAGCTCCAGGGGGCCCCGCACAGATACGCAGTATTTT.

This clonotype was seen many times. The chain uses TRBV7-2 and TRBJ2-7, with D unresolved. V was cut by 3 bases and J by 1 base, with 10 bases left in between. The germline V gene encodes CDR1 SGHTA and CDR2 FQGNSA. This CDR3 comprises 14 residues. Written as DNA, the CDR3 is TGTGCCAGCAGCTTCGGCCATCCTTCCTACGAGCAGTACTTC. Translating it yields CASSFGHPSYEQYF.

V is TRBV27 and J is TRBJ2-1, with TRBD2 identical over 8 bases. The CDR3 has 15 amino acids. V was clipped by 9 bases and J by 5 bases; unmatched bases: 12. Germline CDR1 reads MNHEY; CDR2 reads SMNVEV (reference sequence). CDR3 sequence: CARGSGNVKDNEQFF. The CDR3 DNA follows: TGTGCCAGGGGTAGCGGGAACGTTAAGGACAATGAGCAGTTCTTC.

Remarks on this clonotype: This could be a read error, since a much larger clone is one nucleotide away. The chain couples TRBV10-1 to TRBJ2-1; 11 nucleotides agree with TRBD2. Germline V gene lookup returns CDR1 WNHNN and CDR2 SYGVQD (reference sequence). This CDR3 region has 15 residues. The CDR3 reads CASSPGTSGHNERFF. CDR3 nucleotides: TGCGCCAGCAGTCCCGGGACTAGCGGTCACAATGAGCGGTTCTTC.

This clonotype was seen at least ten times. Compared with germline, one end of the junction differs, possibly owing to a read error. The gene calls are TRBV4-3 and TRBJ2-7, with 11 bases aligning to TRBD2. Per the germline V gene, CDR1 is LGHNA and CDR2 is YSLEER. CDR3 length: 17 amino acids. The CDR3 DNA reads as TGTGCCAGCAGCCAAGGCCTAGGGACTAGCGGACCCTACGAGCAGTACTTC. Translation: CASSQGLGTSGPYEQYF.

This clonotype was seen at least ten times. The DNA of the CDR3 is TGTGCCAGCAGCTCTCGGGCAGCCGTCAGGATTGAAGCTTTCTTT. As protein: CASSSRAAVRIEAFF. V usage is TRBV7-8 and J usage is TRBJ1-1; D is uncertain. V shed 4 bases and J shed 7 bases, with 19 bases lying between them. The CDR3 is 15 residues long. Germline values: CDR1 SGHVS, CDR2 FQNEAQ.

This clonotype has a count of ten or more. The J gene is TRBJ2-3, the V gene TRBV20-1; TRBD2 agrees at 10 bases. The V and J ends lost 6 bases and 5 bases, in that order; junction bases with no gene match: 5. Germline V CDR1 and CDR2: DFQATT, SNEGSKA (reference sequence). The CDR3 covers 13 residues. CDR3 loop: CSAPGTSVDTQYF. The CDR3, as DNA: TGCAGTGCCCCCGGGACTAGCGTAGATACGCAGTATTTT.

The sample holds many counts of this clonotype. The chain uses TRBV9 and TRBJ2-7; 10 bases are a match to TRBD2. This CDR3 comprises 15 residues. V lost 0 bases and J lost 5; bases outside the gene matches: 5. CDR1 is SGDLS and CDR2 is YYNGEE in the germline V gene. DNA of the CDR3: TGTGCCAGCAGCGTAGGATTGCTAGCGGGAGACGAGCAGTACTTC. Amino acid sequence: CASSVGLLAGDEQYF.

This sequence joins TRBV6-6 and TRBJ1-1; D gene ambiguous. Germline V gives CDR1 MNHNY, CDR2 SVGAGI (reference sequence). The CDR3 loop spans 13 amino acids. The V end was cut by 7 bases, the J end by 2 bases, with 11 bases between. The CDR3 loop reads CASISHRNTEAFF. In DNA, the CDR3 is TGTGCCAGCATTAGCCACCGAAACACTGAAGCTTTCTTT.

This clonotype was recorded many times. The chain employs TRBV3-1 and TRBJ2-1; 9 bases agree with TRBD1. The CDR3 sequence is 19 residues long. The V gene's germline CDR1 is LGHDT and CDR2 YNNKEL (reference sequence). With 4 bases clipped from V and 1 base from J, the junction kept 14 bases outside the gene matches. The CDR3 here is CASSRGRDRAPWSYNEQFF. The CDR3 nucleotides read TGTGCCAGCAGCCGAGGCCGGGACAGGGCCCCTTGGTCCTACAATGAGCAGTTCTTC.

The sample holds many counts of this clonotype. This sequence joins TRBV18 and TRBJ1-3; no clear D gene. The length of the CDR3 is 15 residues. The germline V and J ends were trimmed by 1 base and 1 base, with 8 bases remaining between them. In germline, CDR1 is KGHSH, CDR2 LQKENI. This CDR3 is CASSPQGSSGNTIYF. In DNA, the CDR3 is TGTGCCAGCTCACCACAAGGGTCGTCTGGAAACACCATATATTTT.

The chain couples TRBV27 to TRBJ1-4; D is ambiguous. This CDR3 has 14 amino acids. Germline CDR1 is MNHEY and CDR2 is SMNVEV (reference sequence). V lost 5 bases and J 8 bases, leaving 15 bases between the germline ends. The CDR3 sequence is CASSPAGRREKLFF. As DNA, the CDR3 is TGTGCCAGCAGTCCCGCCGGGAGACGGGAAAAACTGTTTTTT.

This clonotype was counted at least ten times. V usage is TRBV7-8 and J usage is TRBJ1-1; 7 bases map to TRBD1. V trimming: 1 base; J trimming: 0 bases; junction bases outside the gene matches: 5. The germline V gene encodes CDR1 SGHVS and CDR2 FQNEAQ. The CDR3 length is 16 residues. The CDR3 protein is CASSLEAGTVNTEAFF. CDR3 in DNA: TGTGCCAGCAGCTTAGAGGCAGGGACAGTGAACACTGAAGCTTTCTTT.